This record covers a single T cell receptor (beta chain). Its specific antigen is unknown. Per-base qualities were not stored, and no clone one base away is much larger. Collaborating institutions collected whole blood in K2EDTA tubes following their own protocols. For TCRbeta analysis, collaborator samples were shipped as frozen whole blood, as isolated PBMCs, or as DNA extracted from either sample type. Via the germline V gene (reference sequence), CDR1 is MNHEY and CDR2 SMNVEV. V drops 5 bases and J drops 3 bases, leaving 11 bases in between. Inclusive of the bounding cysteine and phenylalanine, the CDR3 is 13 residues long. The CDR3 DNA has 39 bases and is translated from base 1. The immunoSEQ Assay, a bias-controlled multiplex PCR, was used to amplify TCRbeta CDR3 regions from genomic DNA. The study's processing was this. The number of nucleated cells in each sample was estimated by amplification of reference gene primers within the assay. To quantify the absolute abundance of each unique TCRbeta CDR3 rearrangement, sequence reads were collapsed and filtered. For each sample, productive Simpson clonality was calculated by taking the square root of Simpson's diversity index across productive rearrangements. In its TCRdb copy, this immuneACCESS table keeps in-frame sequences only and misses some clones. Where compared with another copy, unresolved V genes explain less than half of these, and the others have no known cause. V and J calls and clone size are those listed in that table; D and trimming were worked out from the DNA. Within this sample are more than 150,000 clones, with more than 70% of them counted one time only. The ten largest clones take up about 2.6% of the sample.

This specimen belongs to a study of blood T cell repertoires in COVID-19 (dated by TCRdb to about 2020). Concerning the study at large: Samples from collaborators originated in the United States, Italy and Spain and spanned both the acute and convalescent phases of COVID-19. The prospective study material was composed of cDNA or gDNA derived from T cells, B-cell-depleted T cells, or PBMCs. The dataset comprised deeply sampled blood TCRbeta repertoires from subjects exposed to, actively infected with, or recovered from COVID-19. The repertoires were made available in a free public database intended to serve as a resource for research on the immune response to SARS-CoV-2. The samples were drawn from the first 160 participants of the ongoing ImmuneRACE study and from about 1,200 subjects provided by 6 global collaborators. Nearly every sample came with metadata listing a de-identified subject ID, COVID-19 status, age in years and sex. HLA class I and class II types, where available, came from metadata supplied by the sample provider rather than from assay-based typing. The full study reports these points: Clinical and demographic metadata were provided uncurated, with the amount varying by source and participant.

The chain is made from TRBV27 and TRBJ2-7, with TRBD1 perhaps the D gene, on 6 matching bases. Sequenced material: peripheral blood. This receptor was taken from a man between 60 and 70 years old with acute or convalescent COVID-19. The nucleotides are TGTGCCAGCAGTCCGGGACAAATCTACGAGCAGTACTTC. This codes for CASSPGQIYEQYF.